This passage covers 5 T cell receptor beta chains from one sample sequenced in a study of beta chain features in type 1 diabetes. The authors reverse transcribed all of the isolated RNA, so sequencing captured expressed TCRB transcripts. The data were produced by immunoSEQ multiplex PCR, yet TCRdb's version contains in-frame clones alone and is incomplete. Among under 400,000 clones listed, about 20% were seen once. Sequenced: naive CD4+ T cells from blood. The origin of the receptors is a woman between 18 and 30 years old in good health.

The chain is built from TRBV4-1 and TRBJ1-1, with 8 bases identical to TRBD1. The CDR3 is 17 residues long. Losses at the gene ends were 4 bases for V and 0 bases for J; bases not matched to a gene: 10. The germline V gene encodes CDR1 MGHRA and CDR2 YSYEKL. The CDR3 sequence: CASSPGQGENLNTEAFF. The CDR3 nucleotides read TGCGCCAGCAGCCCTGGACAGGGCGAGAATTTGAACACTGAAGCTTTCTTT.

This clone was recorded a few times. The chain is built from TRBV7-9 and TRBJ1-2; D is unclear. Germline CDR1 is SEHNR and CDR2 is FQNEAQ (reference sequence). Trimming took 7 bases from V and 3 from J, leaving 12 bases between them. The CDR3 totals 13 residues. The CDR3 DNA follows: TGTGCCAGCACCAAAATCGGTCACTATGGCTACACCTTC. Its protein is CASTKIGHYGYTF.

This chain's CDR3 is CASSTGFREQYF. For the CDR3, the DNA is TGTGCCAGCAGTACAGGGTTTCGCGAGCAGTACTTC. This chain links TRBV6-5 with TRBJ2-7, with a tentative D call TRBD1 (6 bases). CDR1 is MNHEY, CDR2 SVGAGI, per germline. The CDR3 contains 12 residues. The V gene lost 5 bases and the J gene lost 6 bases, with 11 bases spanning the gap.

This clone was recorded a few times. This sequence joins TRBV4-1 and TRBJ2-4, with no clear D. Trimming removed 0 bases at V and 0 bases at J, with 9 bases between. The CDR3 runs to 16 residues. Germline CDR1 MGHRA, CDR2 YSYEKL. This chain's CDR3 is CASSQENSLAKNIQYF. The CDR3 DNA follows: TGCGCCAGCAGCCAAGAAAACTCCTTAGCCAAAAACATTCAGTACTTC.

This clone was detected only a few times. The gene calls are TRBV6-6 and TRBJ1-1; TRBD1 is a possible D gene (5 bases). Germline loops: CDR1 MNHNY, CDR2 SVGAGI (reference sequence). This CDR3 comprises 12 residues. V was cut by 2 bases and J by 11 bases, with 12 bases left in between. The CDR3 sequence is CASSYPQGWAFF. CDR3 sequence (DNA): TGTGCCAGCAGTTACCCCCAGGGTTGGGCTTTCTTT.